Shown below are 30 T cell receptor beta chains from a single sample sequenced in a study of shared clonotypes between healthy human individuals. The protocol was immunoSEQ multiplex PCR, while the TCRdb copy is restricted to in-frame clones and leaves out a portion. Here the sample spans some 300,000 clones, roughly 70% being singletons. Sample: memory CD4+ T cells sorted from blood. Subset given: CD45RA-negative fraction. All receptors come from a young man in good health.

This clone has just a few counts. The chain couples TRBV7-9 to TRBJ2-5; TRBD2 matches 8 bases. Trimming removed 0 bases from V and 2 bases from J; junction bases left unmatched: 5. This CDR3 is 16 amino acids long. CDR1 is SEHNR and CDR2 is FQNEAQ in the germline V gene (reference sequence). The CDR3 coding sequence is TGTGCCAGCAGCTTAGCGGTGGCTAGCGGGCAAGAGACCCAGTACTTC. Its translation: CASSLAVASGQETQYF. The whole variable domain, filled in from reference TRBV7-9 and TRBJ2-5, reads DTGVSQNPRHKITKRGQNVTFRCDPISEHNRLYWYRQTLGQGPEFLTYFQNEAQLEKSRLLSDRFSAERPKGSFSTLEIQRTEQGDSAMYLCASSLAVASGQETQYFGPGTRLLVL.

This sequence joins TRBV4-1 and TRBJ2-3, with 8 bases that match TRBD1. This CDR3 region has 16 residues. Germline V gives CDR1 MGHRA, CDR2 YSYEKL. V was clipped by 4 bases and J by 2 bases; unmatched bases: 8. CDR3 residues: CASSRVGQDYTDTQYF. CDR3 nucleotide sequence: TGCGCCAGCAGCCGCGTGGGACAGGACTACACAGATACGCAGTATTTT.

This chain links TRBV7-9 with TRBJ2-7, with D uncertain. The CDR3 sequence is 14 residues long. CDR1 and CDR2 (germline): SEHNR, FQNEAQ (reference sequence). Trimming took off 2 bases at V and 2 bases at J, with 10 bases between the two ends. CDR3 sequence: CASSLYEVTYEQYF. The DNA for the CDR3 is TGTGCCAGCAGCTTATATGAGGTAACCTACGAGCAGTACTTC.

Points on this clone: The sample holds other DNA sequences that translate to the same CDR3. J is TRBJ2-3 and V is TRBV5-1, with TRBD2 identical over 9 bases. Looked up from germline, CDR1 is SGHRS and CDR2 is YFSETQ. Losses at the gene ends were 0 bases for V and 5 bases for J; bases not matched to a gene: 1. CDR3 size: 14 residues. CDR3 amino acids: CASSLGLAEDTQYF. In nucleotides, the CDR3 is TGCGCCAGCAGCTTGGGACTAGCGGAAGATACGCAGTATTTT.

The chain links TRBV7-2 to TRBJ2-1; 7 bases match TRBD1. V lost 5 bases and J lost 3; bases outside the gene matches: 7. The germline gives CDR1 SGHTA, CDR2 FQGNSA. CDR3 size: 15 residues. The CDR3 nucleotides are TGTGCCAGCAGCCCACCGGGACAGATCTACAATGAGCAGTTCTTC. Amino acid sequence: CASSPPGQIYNEQFF.

CDR3 coding DNA: TGTGCCAGTAGCCCCGGACAGGCAGGTAGTCAGCCCCAGCATTTT. It encodes CASSPGQAGSQPQHF. The chain recombines TRBV19 with TRBJ1-5; TRBD1 aligns across 7 bases. The CDR3 totals 15 residues. V lost 6 bases to trimming and J lost 6 bases; unmatched junction nucleotides: 11. The germline V gene encodes CDR1 LNHDA and CDR2 SQIVND (reference sequence).

The CDR3 bases are TGTGCCAGCAGTAACGTGGGGGGATTGATCTACGAGCAGTACTTC. Translation: CASSNVGGLIYEQYF. The chain combines TRBV27 with TRBJ2-7, with D possibly matching TRBD2 (6 bases). The CDR3 has 15 amino acids. V was pared by 5 bases and J by 3 bases, with 17 bases between. CDR1 and CDR2 from the germline V gene are MNHEY and SMNVEV (reference sequence).

The chain recombines TRBV5-1 with TRBJ2-7; D unclear. This CDR3 contains 14 residues. The V end lost 1 base, the J end lost 9 bases, and 17 bases lay between the germline ends. In germline, CDR1 is SGHRS, CDR2 YFSETQ. CDR3 in amino acids: CASSLSMSPTVQYF. CDR3 bases: TGCGCCAGCAGCTTGTCCATGTCCCCGACGGTGCAGTACTTC.

This clone was observed a handful of times. The chain links TRBV2 to TRBJ2-1; 9 bases agree with TRBD1. After removal of 4 bases from V and 7 bases from J, the junction contained 8 bases not matched to a gene. The germline CDR1 and CDR2 sequences are SNHLY and FYNNEI. The CDR3 length is 15 residues. CDR3 sequence (DNA): TGTGCCAGCAGTGCCCTGGGACAGGGACGGAATGAGCAGTTCTTC. Encoded protein: CASSALGQGRNEQFF.

This clone was seen at least ten times. The chain couples TRBV19 to TRBJ2-1, with 8 bases that match TRBD2. Unmatched junction bases numbered 10, after V lost 6 bases and J lost 9 bases. Germline CDR1 and CDR2: LNHDA and SQIVND (reference sequence). This CDR3 has 14 amino acids. CDR3 sequence reads: CASSGRAYVSEQFF. The CDR3 region has the DNA TGTGCCAGTAGCGGGAGGGCCTATGTTAGTGAGCAGTTCTTC. Using reference TRBV19 and TRBJ2-1 for the parts outside the CDR3, the full variable domain is DGGITQSPKYLFRKEGQNVTLSCEQNLNHDAMYWYRQDPGQGLRLIYYSQIVNDFQKGDIAEGYSVSREKKESFPLTVTSAQKNPTAFYLCASSGRAYVSEQFFGPGTRLTVL.

The DNA for the CDR3 is TGTGCCAGCAGCGGTGCGTTCCCGGGACTCCAGACCGGGGAGCTGTTTTTT. It encodes CASSGAFPGLQTGELFF. The chain employs TRBV9 and TRBJ2-2, with a tentative D call TRBD2 (6 bases). CDR1 SGDLS and CDR2 YYNGEE come from the germline V gene. This CDR3 has 17 residues. Trimming removed 3 bases at V and 5 bases at J, with 20 bases between.

The gene calls are TRBV11-3 and TRBJ2-1, with D perhaps TRBD2 (5 bases). From germline, CDR1 is SGHNT and CDR2 YENEEA. This CDR3 is built from 16 residues. With 1 base removed from V and 6 bases from J, the gap between germline ends came to 16 bases. Here the CDR3 reads CASSLVPGMAANEQFF. CDR3 DNA: TGTGCCAGCAGCTTAGTCCCGGGGATGGCTGCCAATGAGCAGTTCTTC.

The DNA for the CDR3 is TGCGCCAGCAGCCTCGGGACTCTAAGCACAGATACGCAGTATTTT. Amino acid sequence: CASSLGTLSTDTQYF. The rearrangement links TRBV4-1 to TRBJ2-3; D is perhaps TRBD2 (6 bases). The germline gives CDR1 MGHRA, CDR2 YSYEKL. V was clipped by 4 bases and J by 0 bases, with 11 bases between them. The CDR3 is made up of 15 amino acids.

The V and J genes are TRBV19 and TRBJ2-5; 7 bases are a match to TRBD2. Germline V gives CDR1 LNHDA, CDR2 SQIVND (reference sequence). V lost 1 base to trimming and J lost 5 bases; unmatched junction nucleotides: 10. This CDR3 contains 16 residues. The chain's CDR3 is CASSIGSAGAGETQYF. The DNA for the CDR3 is TGTGCCAGTAGTATAGGCTCCGCGGGAGCGGGGGAGACCCAGTACTTC.

The chain has TRBV2 and TRBJ1-3; 8 nucleotides match TRBD1. The CDR3 spans 15 residues. The junction had 6 bases not matched to a gene; V was cut back by 5 bases and J by 3 bases. Germline values: CDR1 SNHLY, CDR2 FYNNEI. The DNA of the CDR3 is TGTGCCAGCAGTCCAGGGGGCGCGTATGGAAACACCATATATTTT. It codes for CASSPGGAYGNTIYF.

This CDR3 is CASSPGLAGTYNEQFF. As DNA, the CDR3 is TGTGCCAGCTCACCCGGACTAGCGGGAACCTACAATGAGCAGTTCTTC. The V call is TRBV18, the J call TRBJ2-1, with TRBD2 identical over 12 bases. The trim removed 3 bases at V and 2 bases at J, leaving 2 bases unmatched. This CDR3 is built from 16 residues. Germline-derived CDR1 and CDR2 are KGHSH and LQKENI.

The chain combines TRBV12-1 with TRBJ2-7; the listed D gene, TRBD2, was not tested against the DNA. TRBV12-1 is noted as a pseudogene. The CDR3 contains 16 residues. The CDR3 reads CASRPDGKIASYEQYF. As DNA, the CDR3 is TGTGCCAGCAGACCGGACGGGAAGATCGCATCCTACGAGCAGTACTTC.

This rearrangement joins TRBV28 to TRBJ2-3; 10 nucleotides match TRBD1. Germline V gene data show CDR1 as MDHEN and CDR2 as SYDVKM. The CDR3 runs 17 residues. V dropped 0 bases and J dropped 2; count of bases not matched to a gene: 5. CDR3 coding DNA: TGTGCCAGCAGTTTATGGGACAGGGGGACGGCCACAGATACGCAGTATTTT. This gives the protein CASSLWDRGTATDTQYF.

CDR3: CASSDGLAGGLTTDTQYF. The DNA of the CDR3 is TGCGCCAGCAGTGATGGACTAGCGGGAGGACTCACCACAGATACGCAGTATTTT. The V gene is TRBV10-2, the J gene TRBJ2-3; 14 nucleotides match TRBD2. The CDR3 totals 18 residues. Germline trimming cut 3 bases from V and 2 bases from J; bases unmatched to any gene: 7. From germline, CDR1 is WSHSY and CDR2 SAAADI.

V gene TRBV6-1 combines with J gene TRBJ2-1; weak D call: TRBD2 (6 bases). The length of the CDR3 is 15 residues. CDR1 is MNHNS and CDR2 is SASEGT in the germline V gene. V dropped 6 bases and J dropped 0 bases, with 12 bases sitting between them. The CDR3 region has the DNA TGTGCCAGCAGCCCCGGGAGTCCCTCCTACAATGAGCAGTTCTTC. This codes for CASSPGSPSYNEQFF.

Only a few counts were recorded for this clone. CDR3 in DNA: TGTGCCACCAGCATGGGACTAGCGGGAATAATCTATGAGCAGTTCTTC. This encodes CATSMGLAGIIYEQFF. The chain employs TRBV15 and TRBJ2-1; 13 nucleotides match TRBD2. Per germline, CDR1 LNHNV and CDR2 YYDKDF (reference sequence). The CDR3 is made up of 16 amino acids. V was pared by 4 bases and J by 8 bases, with 8 bases of the junction left unmatched.

This clone was seen a handful of times. The rearrangement uses TRBV5-6 and TRBJ2-1; D gene ambiguous. CDR1 is SGHDT, CDR2 YYEEEE, per germline. V shed 0 bases and J shed 4 bases, with 14 bases lying between them. The CDR3 runs 16 residues. The CDR3 nucleotides are TGTGCCAGCAGCTTGGAAGTGTTTAGCCCATACAATGAGCAGTTCTTC. This sequence encodes CASSLEVFSPYNEQFF. The full variable domain, in which reference TRBV5-6 and TRBJ2-1 provide the parts outside the CDR3, is DAGVTQSPTHLIKTRGQQVTLRCSPKSGHDTVSWYQQALGQGPQFIFQYYEEEERQRGNFPDRFSGHQFPNYSSELNVNALLLGDSALYLCASSLEVFSPYNEQFFGPGTRLTVL.

The chain recombines TRBV5-4 with TRBJ2-7, with D possibly being TRBD2 (5 bases). There are 16 residues in the CDR3. V lost 2 bases and J 4 bases, leaving 19 bases between the germline ends. The germline V gene encodes CDR1 SGHNT and CDR2 YYREEE (reference sequence). The CDR3 region has the DNA TGTGCCAGCAGCTTTGGGCACCCTAGCAGCTCTTACGAGCAGTACTTC. As protein: CASSFGHPSSSYEQYF.

This clone was observed a single time. The V and J genes are TRBV10-3 and TRBJ1-4; the D gene is possibly TRBD1 (5 bases). The CDR3 has 15 amino acids. V lost 0 bases and J 5 bases, leaving 10 bases between the germline ends. CDR1 and CDR2 from the germline V gene are ENHRY and SYGVKD. The CDR3 loop reads CAISESSGANEKLFF. The DNA of the CDR3 is TGTGCCATCAGTGAGTCGAGCGGGGCAAATGAAAAACTGTTTTTT.

Here the CDR3 reads CASSLTGSSGNTIYF. Here the CDR3 DNA reads TGTGCCAGCAGCTTGACAGGTTCATCTGGAAACACCATATATTTT. The chain employs TRBV5-6 and TRBJ1-3; D might be TRBD1 (5 bases). V gave up 1 base and J gave up 1 base, with 9 bases separating them. The CDR3 extends over 15 amino acids. The germline V gene has CDR1 SGHDT and CDR2 YYEEEE.

The rearrangement joins TRBV15 to TRBJ1-1; TRBD1 matches 9 bases. Per the germline V gene, CDR1 is LNHNV and CDR2 is YYDKDF (reference sequence). This CDR3 spans 16 amino acids. The V and J ends lost 1 base and 4 bases, in that order; junction bases with no gene match: 7. The CDR3 region is CATSRGGQGKLTEAFF. In nucleotides, the CDR3 is TGTGCCACCAGCAGAGGAGGACAGGGGAAGCTCACTGAAGCTTTCTTT.

The chain uses TRBV10-3 and TRBJ1-1; TRBD1 might be the D (5 bases). Trimming left V 7 bases short and J 4 bases short, with 16 bases between. This CDR3 has 14 amino acids. Germline V lookup: CDR1 ENHRY, CDR2 SYGVKD. Written as DNA, the CDR3 is TGTGCCATCAAGGGCGGGGCAGCGAGCACTGAAGCTTTCTTT. Encoded protein: CAIKGGAASTEAFF.

V is TRBV18 and J is TRBJ1-2; D remains ambiguous. The CDR3 consists of 15 residues. Germline V CDR1 and CDR2: KGHSH, LQKENI. Trimming removed 6 bases at V and 1 base at J, with 15 bases between. As DNA, the CDR3 is TGTGCCAGCTCCCCAAACGGCCGGGATAACTATGGCTACACCTTC. Translated, it gives CASSPNGRDNYGYTF.

This chain connects TRBV19 to TRBJ2-1, with 8 bases aligning to TRBD1. V lost 6 bases and J lost 8; bases outside the gene matches: 6. From germline, CDR1 is LNHDA and CDR2 SQIVND (reference sequence). This CDR3 is built from 13 residues. CDR3 DNA: TGTGCCAGTAGGCAAAGACAGGGGCATGAGCAGTTCTTC. Encoded protein: CASRQRQGHEQFF.

V and J are TRBV28 and TRBJ2-5, with D perhaps TRBD1 or TRBD2 (5 bases each). Trimming took off 3 bases at V and 4 bases at J, with 15 bases between the two ends. The CDR3 contains 15 residues. The germline V gene has CDR1 MDHEN and CDR2 SYDVKM. The CDR3 loop is CASSFVRGRVETQYF. CDR3 sequence (DNA): TGTGCCAGCAGTTTTGTGAGGGGAAGGGTAGAGACCCAGTACTTC.